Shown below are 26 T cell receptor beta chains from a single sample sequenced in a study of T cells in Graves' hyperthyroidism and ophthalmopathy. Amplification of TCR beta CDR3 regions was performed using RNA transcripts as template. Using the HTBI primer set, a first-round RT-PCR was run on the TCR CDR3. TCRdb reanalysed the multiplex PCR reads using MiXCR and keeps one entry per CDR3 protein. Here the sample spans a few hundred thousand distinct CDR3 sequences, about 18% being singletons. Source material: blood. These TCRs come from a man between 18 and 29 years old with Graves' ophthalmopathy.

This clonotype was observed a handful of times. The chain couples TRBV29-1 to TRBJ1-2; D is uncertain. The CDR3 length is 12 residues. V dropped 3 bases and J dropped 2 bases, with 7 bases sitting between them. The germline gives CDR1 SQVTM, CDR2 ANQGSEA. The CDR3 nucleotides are TGCAGCGTTGATGTTGGGAACTATGGCTACACCTTC. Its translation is CSVDVGNYGYTF.

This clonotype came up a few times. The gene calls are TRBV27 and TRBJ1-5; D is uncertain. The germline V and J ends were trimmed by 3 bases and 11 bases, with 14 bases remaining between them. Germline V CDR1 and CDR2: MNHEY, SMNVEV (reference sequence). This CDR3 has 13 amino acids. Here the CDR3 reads CASSFESGRSQHF. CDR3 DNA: TGTGCCAGCAGTTTCGAGTCGGGGAGGTCCCAGCATTTT.

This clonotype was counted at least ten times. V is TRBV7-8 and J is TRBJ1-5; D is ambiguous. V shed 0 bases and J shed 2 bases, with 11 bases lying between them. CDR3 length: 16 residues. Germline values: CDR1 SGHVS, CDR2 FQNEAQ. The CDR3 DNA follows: TGTGCCAGCAGCTTAGCCGGCCAGCATGGCAATCAGCCCCAGCATTTT. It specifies CASSLAGQHGNQPQHF. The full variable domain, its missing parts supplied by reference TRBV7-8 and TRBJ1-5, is GAGVSQSPRYKVAKRGQDVALRCDPISGHVSLFWYQQALGQGPEFLTYFQNEAQLDKSGLPSDRFFAERPEGSVSTLKIQRTQQEDSAVYLCASSLAGQHGNQPQHFGDGTRLSIL.

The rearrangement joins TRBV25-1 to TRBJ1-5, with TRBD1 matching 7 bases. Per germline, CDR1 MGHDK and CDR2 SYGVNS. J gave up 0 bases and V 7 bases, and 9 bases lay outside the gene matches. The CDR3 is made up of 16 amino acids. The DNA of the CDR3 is TGTGCCAGCACCGGGAACAGGGGATCTAGCAATCAGCCCCAGCATTTT. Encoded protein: CASTGNRGSSNQPQHF.

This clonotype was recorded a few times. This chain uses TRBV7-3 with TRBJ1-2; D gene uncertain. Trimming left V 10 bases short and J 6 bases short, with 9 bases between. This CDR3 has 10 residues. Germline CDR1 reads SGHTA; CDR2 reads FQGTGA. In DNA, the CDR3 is TGTGCCAAAACTCCAGATGGCTACACCTTC. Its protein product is CAKTPDGYTF.

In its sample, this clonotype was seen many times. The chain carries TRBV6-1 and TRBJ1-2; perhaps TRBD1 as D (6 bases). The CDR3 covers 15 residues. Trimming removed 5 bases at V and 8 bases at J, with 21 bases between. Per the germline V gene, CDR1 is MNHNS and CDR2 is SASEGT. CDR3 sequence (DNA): TGTGCCAGCAGTTTCACCCTGACAGGCCCTGGGGGCTACACCTTC. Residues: CASSFTLTGPGGYTF.

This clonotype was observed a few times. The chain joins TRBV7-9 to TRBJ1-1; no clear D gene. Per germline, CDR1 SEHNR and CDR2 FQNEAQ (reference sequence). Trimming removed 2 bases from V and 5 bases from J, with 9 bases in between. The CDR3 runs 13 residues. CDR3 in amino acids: CASSLSQWTEAFF. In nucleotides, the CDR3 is TGTGCCAGCAGCTTAAGTCAGTGGACTGAAGCTTTCTTT.

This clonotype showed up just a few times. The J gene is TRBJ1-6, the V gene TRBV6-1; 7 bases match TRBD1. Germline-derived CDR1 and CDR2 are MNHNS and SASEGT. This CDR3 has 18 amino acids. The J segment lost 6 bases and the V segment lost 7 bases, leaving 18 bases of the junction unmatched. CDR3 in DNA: TGTGCCAGCACTACCGGTGACAGGGTCGGGGACTTTAATTCACCCCTCCACTTT. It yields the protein CASTTGDRVGDFNSPLHF.

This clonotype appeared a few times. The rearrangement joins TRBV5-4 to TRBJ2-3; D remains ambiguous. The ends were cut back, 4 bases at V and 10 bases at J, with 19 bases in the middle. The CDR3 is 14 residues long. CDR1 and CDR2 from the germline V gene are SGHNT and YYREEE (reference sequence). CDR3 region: CASSPEGPLPPQYF. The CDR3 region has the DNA TGTGCCAGCAGCCCCGAAGGGCCACTCCCCCCGCAGTATTTT.

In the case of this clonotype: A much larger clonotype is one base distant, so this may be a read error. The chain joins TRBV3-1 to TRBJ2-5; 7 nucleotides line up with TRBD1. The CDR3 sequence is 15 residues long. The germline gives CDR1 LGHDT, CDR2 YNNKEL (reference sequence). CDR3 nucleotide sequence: TGTGCCAGCAGCCAATGGGACAGCATCCAAGAGACCCAGCACTTC. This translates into CASSQWDSIQETQHF.

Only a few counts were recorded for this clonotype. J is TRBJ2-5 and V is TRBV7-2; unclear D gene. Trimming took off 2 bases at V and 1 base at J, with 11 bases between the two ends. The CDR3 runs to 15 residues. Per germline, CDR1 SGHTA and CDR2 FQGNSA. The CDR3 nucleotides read TGTGCCAGCAGCTTAATTCCGGGCTTCCAAGAGACCCAGTACTTC. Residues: CASSLIPGFQETQYF.

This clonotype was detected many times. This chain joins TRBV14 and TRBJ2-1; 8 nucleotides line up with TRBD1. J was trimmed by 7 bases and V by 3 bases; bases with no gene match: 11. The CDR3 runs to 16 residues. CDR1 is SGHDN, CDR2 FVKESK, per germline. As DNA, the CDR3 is TGTGCCAGCAGCCACTTTCGGCAGGGGGCTGGGAATGAGCAGTTCTTC. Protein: CASSHFRQGAGNEQFF.

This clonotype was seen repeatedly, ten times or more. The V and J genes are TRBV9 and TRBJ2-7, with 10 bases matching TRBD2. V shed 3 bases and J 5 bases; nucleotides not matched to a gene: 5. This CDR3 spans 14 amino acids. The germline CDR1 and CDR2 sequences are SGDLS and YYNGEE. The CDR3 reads CASSASGGIDEQYF. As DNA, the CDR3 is TGTGCCAGCAGCGCTAGCGGGGGTATCGACGAGCAGTACTTC.

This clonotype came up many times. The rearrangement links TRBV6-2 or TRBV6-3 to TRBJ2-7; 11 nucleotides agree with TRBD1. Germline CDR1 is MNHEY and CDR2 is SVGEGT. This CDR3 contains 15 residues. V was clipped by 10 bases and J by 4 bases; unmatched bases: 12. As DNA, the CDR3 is TGTGCCACCACCGCAAGGGGACAGGGGGTTTACGAGCAGTACTTC. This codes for CATTARGQGVYEQYF.

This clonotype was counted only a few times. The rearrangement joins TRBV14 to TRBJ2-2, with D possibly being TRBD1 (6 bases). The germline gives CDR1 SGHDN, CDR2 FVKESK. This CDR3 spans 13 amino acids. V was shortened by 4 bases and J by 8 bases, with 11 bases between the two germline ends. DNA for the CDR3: TGTGCCAGCAGCCCCGAAGGGGGTGGGGAGCTGTTTTTT. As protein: CASSPEGGGELFF.

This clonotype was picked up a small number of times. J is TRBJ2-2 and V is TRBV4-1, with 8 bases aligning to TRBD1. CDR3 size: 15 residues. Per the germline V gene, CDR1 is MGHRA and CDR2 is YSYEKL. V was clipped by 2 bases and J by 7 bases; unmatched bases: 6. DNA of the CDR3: TGCGCCAGCAGCCAACGACAGGGGATGGACGGGGAGCTGTTTTTT. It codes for CASSQRQGMDGELFF.

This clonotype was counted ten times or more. The CDR3 nucleotides are TGTGCCGTCTTTGCAGCGGGGGCCACTGAAGCTTTCTTT. Its protein product is CAVFAAGATEAFF. This chain connects TRBV28 to TRBJ1-1; possible D gene TRBD1, 6 bases. The CDR3 has 13 residues. Germline CDR1 and CDR2: MDHEN and SYDVKM. The V and J ends lost 11 bases and 4 bases respectively, with 17 bases between them.

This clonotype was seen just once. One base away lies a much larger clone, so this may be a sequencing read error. CDR3 DNA sequence: TGTGCCAGCAGTGAACGGTTTAGTGGGGGAAGCACAGATACGCAGTATTTT. Residues: CASSERFSGGSTDTQYF. The chain is built from TRBV6-4 and TRBJ2-3, with D perhaps matching TRBD1 or TRBD2 (5 bases each). V gave up 3 bases and J gave up 0 bases, with 16 bases separating them. The CDR3 sequence is 17 residues long. Germline assignment: CDR1 MRHNA and CDR2 SNTAGT.

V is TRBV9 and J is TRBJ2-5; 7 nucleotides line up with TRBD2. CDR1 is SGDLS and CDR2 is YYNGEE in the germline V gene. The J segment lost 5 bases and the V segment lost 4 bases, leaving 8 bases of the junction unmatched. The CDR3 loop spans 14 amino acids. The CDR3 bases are TGTGCCAGCAGCTTCAGGTGGGAGGGGGAGACCCAGTACTTC. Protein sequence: CASSFRWEGETQYF.

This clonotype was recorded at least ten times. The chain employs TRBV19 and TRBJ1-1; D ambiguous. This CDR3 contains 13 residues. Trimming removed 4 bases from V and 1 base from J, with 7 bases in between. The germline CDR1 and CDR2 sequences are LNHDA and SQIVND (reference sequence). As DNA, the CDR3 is TGTGCCAGTAGTAGCGAGGGGAACACTGAAGCTTTCTTT. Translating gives CASSSEGNTEAFF.

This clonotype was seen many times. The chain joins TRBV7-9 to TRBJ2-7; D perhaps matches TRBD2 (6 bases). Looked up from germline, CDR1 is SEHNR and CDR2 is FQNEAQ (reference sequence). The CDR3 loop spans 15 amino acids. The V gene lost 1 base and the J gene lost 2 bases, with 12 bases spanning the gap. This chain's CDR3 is CASSLGGEDPYEQYF. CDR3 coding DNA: TGTGCCAGCAGCTTAGGTGGGGAGGACCCCTACGAGCAGTACTTC.

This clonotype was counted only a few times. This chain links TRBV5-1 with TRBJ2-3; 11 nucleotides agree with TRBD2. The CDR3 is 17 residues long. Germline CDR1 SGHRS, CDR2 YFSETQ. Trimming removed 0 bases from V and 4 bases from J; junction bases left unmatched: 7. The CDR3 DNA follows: TGCGCCAGCAGCTTGGCTAGCGGGGGGCCGTATGCAGATACGCAGTATTTT. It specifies CASSLASGGPYADTQYF.

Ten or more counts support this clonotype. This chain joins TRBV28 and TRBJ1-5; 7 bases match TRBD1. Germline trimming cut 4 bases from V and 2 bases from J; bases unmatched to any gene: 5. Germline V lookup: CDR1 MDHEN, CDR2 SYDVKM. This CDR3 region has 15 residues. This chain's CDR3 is CASSWGTAGNQPQHF. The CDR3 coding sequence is TGTGCCAGCAGTTGGGGGACAGCAGGCAATCAGCCCCAGCATTTT.

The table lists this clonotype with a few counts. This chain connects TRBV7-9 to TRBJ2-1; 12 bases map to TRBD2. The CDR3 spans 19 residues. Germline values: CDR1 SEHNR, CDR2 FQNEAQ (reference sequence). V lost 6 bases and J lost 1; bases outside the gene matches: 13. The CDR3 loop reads CASSRDSSGGAGSYNEQFF. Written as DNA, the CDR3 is TGTGCCAGCAGTCGGGACTCTAGCGGGGGGGCTGGGTCCTACAATGAGCAGTTCTTC. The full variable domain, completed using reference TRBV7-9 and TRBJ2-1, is DTGVSQNPRHKITKRGQNVTFRCDPISEHNRLYWYRQTLGQGPEFLTYFQNEAQLEKSRLLSDRFSAERPKGSFSTLEIQRTEQGDSAMYLCASSRDSSGGAGSYNEQFFGPGTRLTVL.

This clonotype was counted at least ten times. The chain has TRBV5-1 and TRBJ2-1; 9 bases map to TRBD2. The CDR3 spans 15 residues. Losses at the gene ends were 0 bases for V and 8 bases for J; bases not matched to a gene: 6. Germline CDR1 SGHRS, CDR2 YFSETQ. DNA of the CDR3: TGCGCCAGCAGCTTGGGCGGGGGGGGTAGAGATGAGCAGTTCTTC. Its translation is CASSLGGGGRDEQFF. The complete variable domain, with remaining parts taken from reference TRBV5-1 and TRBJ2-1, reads KAGVTQTPRYLIKTRGQQVTLSCSPISGHRSVSWYQQTPGQGLQFLFEYFSETQRNKGNFPGRFSGRQFSNSRSEMNVSTLELGDSALYLCASSLGGGGRDEQFFGPGTRLTVL.

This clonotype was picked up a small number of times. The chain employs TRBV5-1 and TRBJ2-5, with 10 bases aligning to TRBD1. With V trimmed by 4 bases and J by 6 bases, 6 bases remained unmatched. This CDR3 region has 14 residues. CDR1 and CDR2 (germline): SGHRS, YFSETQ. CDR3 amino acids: CASSEGQGFKTQYF. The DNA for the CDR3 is TGCGCCAGCAGCGAGGGACAGGGGTTTAAGACCCAGTACTTC.